The T cell receptor beta chain under discussion was sequenced for a study of T cells in localized non-small cell lung cancer. Study conclusions and caveats: Among blood samples, higher T cell density accompanied longer overall survival. Adjacent lung was found to contain a median approximately 60 of the top 100 tumor clones.

CDR1 and CDR2 (germline): MGHRA, YSYEKL. With V trimmed by 2 bases and J by 3 bases, 4 bases remained unmatched. The CDR3 covers 15 residues. The table came from immunoSEQ multiplex PCR; TCRdb's copy has only in-frame clones and leaves some out. In the table there are 60,000 to 75,000 clones, 70% to 90% of which are singletons. Remarks on this clone: The antigen remains undetermined.

The chain has TRBV4-1 and TRBJ2-5, with TRBD2 matching 9 bases. The source was peripheral blood, collected before any cancer treatment. This TCR derives from a female donor of 60 years or more with stage I lung adenocarcinoma. The CDR3 loop reads CASSQLAGVEETQYF. In DNA form, the CDR3 reads TGCGCCAGCAGCCAATTAGCGGGGGTGGAAGAGACCCAGTACTTC.